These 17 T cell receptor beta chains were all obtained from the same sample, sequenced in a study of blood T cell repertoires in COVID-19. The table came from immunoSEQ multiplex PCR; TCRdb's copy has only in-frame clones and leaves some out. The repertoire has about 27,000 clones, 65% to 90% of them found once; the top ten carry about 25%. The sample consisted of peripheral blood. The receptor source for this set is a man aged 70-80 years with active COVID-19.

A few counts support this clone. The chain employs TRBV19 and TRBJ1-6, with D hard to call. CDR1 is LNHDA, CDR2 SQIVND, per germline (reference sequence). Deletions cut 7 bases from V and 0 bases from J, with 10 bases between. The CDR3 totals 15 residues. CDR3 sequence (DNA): TGTGCCAGTACCAGATGGAGCTCCTATAATTCACCCCTCCACTTT. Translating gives CASTRWSSYNSPLHF. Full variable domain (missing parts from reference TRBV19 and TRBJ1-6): DGGITQSPKYLFRKEGQNVTLSCEQNLNHDAMYWYRQDPGQGLRLIYYSQIVNDFQKGDIAEGYSVSREKKESFPLTVTSAQKNPTAFYLCASTRWSSYNSPLHFGNGTRLTVT.

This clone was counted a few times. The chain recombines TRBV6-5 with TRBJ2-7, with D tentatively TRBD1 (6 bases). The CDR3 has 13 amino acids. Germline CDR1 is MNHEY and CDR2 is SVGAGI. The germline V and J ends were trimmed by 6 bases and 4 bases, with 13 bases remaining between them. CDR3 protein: CASRDSLEYEQYF. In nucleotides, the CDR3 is TGTGCCAGCAGGGACAGTTTGGAATACGAGCAGTACTTC.

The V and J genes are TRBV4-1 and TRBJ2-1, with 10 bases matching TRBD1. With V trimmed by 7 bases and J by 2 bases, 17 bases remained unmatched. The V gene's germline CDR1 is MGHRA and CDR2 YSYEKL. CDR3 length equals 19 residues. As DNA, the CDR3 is TGCGCCAGCAAAGACCCAAGATTGGGGACAGGGGACACCTACAATGAGCAGTTCTTC. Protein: CASKDPRLGTGDTYNEQFF.

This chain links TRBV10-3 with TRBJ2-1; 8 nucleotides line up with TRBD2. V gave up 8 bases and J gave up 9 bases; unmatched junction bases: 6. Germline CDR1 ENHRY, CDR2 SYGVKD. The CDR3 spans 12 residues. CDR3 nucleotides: TGTGCCATCGGTGCTAGCGGGTTTGAGCAGTTCTTC. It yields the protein CAIGASGFEQFF.

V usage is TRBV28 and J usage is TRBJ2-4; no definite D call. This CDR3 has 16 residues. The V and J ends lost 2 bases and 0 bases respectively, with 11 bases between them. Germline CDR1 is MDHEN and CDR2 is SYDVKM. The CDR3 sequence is CASSLGSGIAKNIQYF. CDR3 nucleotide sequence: TGTGCCAGCAGTTTAGGGTCAGGCATAGCCAAAAACATTCAGTACTTC. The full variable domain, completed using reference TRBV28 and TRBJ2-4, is DVKVTQSSRYLVKRTGEKVFLECVQDMDHENMFWYRQDPGLGLRLIYFSYDVKMKEKGDIPEGYSVSREKKERFSLILESASTNQTSMYLCASSLGSGIAKNIQYFGAGTRLSVL.

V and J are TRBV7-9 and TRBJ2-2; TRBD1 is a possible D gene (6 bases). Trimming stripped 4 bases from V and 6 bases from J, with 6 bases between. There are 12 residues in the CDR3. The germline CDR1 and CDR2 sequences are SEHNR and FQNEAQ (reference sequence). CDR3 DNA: TGTGCCAGCAGCTGGACAGCCGGGGAGCTGTTTTTT. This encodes CASSWTAGELFF. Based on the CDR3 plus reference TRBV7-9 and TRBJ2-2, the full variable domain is DTGVSQNPRHKITKRGQNVTFRCDPISEHNRLYWYRQTLGQGPEFLTYFQNEAQLEKSRLLSDRFSAERPKGSFSTLEIQRTEQGDSAMYLCASSWTAGELFFGEGSRLTVL.

DNA for the CDR3: TGTGCCATCAGTGGAGACAATGAGCAGTTCTTC. Its translation: CAISGDNEQFF. The chain uses TRBV10-3 and TRBJ2-1; D is unclear. CDR3 length: 11 amino acids. With 4 bases removed from V and 5 bases from J, the gap between germline ends came to 3 bases. Germline loops: CDR1 ENHRY, CDR2 SYGVKD.

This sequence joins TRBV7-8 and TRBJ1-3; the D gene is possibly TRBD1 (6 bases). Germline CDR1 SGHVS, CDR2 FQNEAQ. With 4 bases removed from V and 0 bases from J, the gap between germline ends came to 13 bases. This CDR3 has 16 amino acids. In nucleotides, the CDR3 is TGTGCCAGCAGCTCGGCCGGGGGGCTCTCTGGAAACACCATATATTTT. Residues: CASSSAGGLSGNTIYF.

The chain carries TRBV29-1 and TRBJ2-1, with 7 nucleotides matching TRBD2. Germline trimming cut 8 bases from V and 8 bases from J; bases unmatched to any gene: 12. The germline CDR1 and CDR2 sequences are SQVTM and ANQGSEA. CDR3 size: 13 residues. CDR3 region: CSCRGESSYEQFF. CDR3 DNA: TGCAGCTGTCGGGGGGAGTCTTCCTATGAGCAGTTCTTC.

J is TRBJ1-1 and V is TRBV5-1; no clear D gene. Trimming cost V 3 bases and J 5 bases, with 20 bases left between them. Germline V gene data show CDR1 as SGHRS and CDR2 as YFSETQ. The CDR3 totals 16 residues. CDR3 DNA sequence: TGCGCCAGCAGCTCCGTCCGGGGAGGGTGGGGAACTGAAGCTTTCTTT. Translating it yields CASSSVRGGWGTEAFF. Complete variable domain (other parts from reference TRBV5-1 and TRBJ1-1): KAGVTQTPRYLIKTRGQQVTLSCSPISGHRSVSWYQQTPGQGLQFLFEYFSETQRNKGNFPGRFSGRQFSNSRSEMNVSTLELGDSALYLCASSSVRGGWGTEAFFGQGTRLTVV.

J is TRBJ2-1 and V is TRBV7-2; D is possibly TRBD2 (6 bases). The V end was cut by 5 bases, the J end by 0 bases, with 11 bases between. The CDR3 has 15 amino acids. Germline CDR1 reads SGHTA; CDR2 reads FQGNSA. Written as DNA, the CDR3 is TGTGCCAGCAGCGCGGGGACGAGCTCCTACAATGAGCAGTTCTTC. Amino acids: CASSAGTSSYNEQFF. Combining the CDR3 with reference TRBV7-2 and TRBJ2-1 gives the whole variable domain GAGVSQSPSNKVTEKGKDVELRCDPISGHTALYWYRQSLGQGLEFLIYFQGNSAPDKSGLPSDRFSAERTGGSVSTLTIQRTQQEDSAVYLCASSAGTSSYNEQFFGPGTRLTVL.

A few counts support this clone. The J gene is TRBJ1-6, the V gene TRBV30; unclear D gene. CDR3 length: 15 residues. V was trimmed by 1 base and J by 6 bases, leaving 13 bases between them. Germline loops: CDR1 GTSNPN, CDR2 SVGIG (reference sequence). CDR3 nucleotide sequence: TGTGCCTGGAGTGACCAGGCCGAGGGTAATTCACCCCTCCACTTT. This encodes CAWSDQAEGNSPLHF.

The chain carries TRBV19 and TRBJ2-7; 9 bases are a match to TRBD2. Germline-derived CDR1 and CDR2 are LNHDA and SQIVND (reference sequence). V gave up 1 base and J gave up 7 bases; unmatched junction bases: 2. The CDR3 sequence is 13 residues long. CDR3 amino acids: CASSIVLAGEQYF. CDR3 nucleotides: TGTGCCAGTAGTATAGTGCTAGCGGGGGAGCAGTACTTC.

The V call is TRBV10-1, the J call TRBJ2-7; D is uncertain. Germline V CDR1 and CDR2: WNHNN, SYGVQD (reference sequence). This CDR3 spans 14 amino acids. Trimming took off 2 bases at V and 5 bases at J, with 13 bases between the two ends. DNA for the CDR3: TGCGCCAGCAGTGAGGGTGGAACAGCAGACGAGCAGTACTTC. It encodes CASSEGGTADEQYF.

CDR3 in amino acids: CASSHDSGRFGEQYF. In DNA form, the CDR3 reads TGTGCCAGCTCACACGATAGCGGGCGTTTTGGGGAGCAGTACTTC. The rearrangement joins TRBV18 to TRBJ2-7; 7 bases fit TRBD2. The germline V gene has CDR1 KGHSH and CDR2 LQKENI. The CDR3 is 15 amino acids. The trim removed 4 bases at V and 7 bases at J, leaving 13 bases unmatched.

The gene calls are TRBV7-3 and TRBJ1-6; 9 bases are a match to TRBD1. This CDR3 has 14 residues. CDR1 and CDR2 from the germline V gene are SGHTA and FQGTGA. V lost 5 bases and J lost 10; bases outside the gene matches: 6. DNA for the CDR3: TGTGCCAGCAGCCCGGGACAGGGACGCTCACCCCTCCACTTT. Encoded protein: CASSPGQGRSPLHF.

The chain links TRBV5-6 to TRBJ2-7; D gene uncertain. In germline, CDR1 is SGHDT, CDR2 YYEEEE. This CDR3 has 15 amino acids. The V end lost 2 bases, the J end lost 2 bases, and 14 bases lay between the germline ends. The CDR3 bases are TGTGCCAGCAGCTTCGGCCGGCGAGCGACCTACGAGCAGTACTTC. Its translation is CASSFGRRATYEQYF.